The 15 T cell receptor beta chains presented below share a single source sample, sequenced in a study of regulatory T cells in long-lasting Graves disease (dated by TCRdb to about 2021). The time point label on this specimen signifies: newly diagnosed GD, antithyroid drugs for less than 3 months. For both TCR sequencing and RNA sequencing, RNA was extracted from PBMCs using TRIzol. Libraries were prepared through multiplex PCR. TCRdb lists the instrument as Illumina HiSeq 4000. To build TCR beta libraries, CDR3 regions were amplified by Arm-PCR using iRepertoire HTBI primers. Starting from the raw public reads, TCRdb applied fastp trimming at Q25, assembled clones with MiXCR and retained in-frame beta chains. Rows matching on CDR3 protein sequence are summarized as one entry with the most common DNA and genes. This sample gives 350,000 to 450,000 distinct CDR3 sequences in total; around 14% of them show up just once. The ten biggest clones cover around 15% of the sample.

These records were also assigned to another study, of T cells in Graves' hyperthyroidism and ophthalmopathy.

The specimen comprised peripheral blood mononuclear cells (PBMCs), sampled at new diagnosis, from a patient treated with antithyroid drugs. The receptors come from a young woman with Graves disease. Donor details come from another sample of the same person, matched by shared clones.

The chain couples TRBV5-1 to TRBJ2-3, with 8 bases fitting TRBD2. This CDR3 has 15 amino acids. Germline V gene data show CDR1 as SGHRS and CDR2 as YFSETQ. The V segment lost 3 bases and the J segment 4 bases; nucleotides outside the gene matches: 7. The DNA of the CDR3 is TGCGCCAGCAGCTCCGGGACTAGTTTTCCAGATACGCAGTATTTT. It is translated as CASSSGTSFPDTQYF.

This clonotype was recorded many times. CDR3 nucleotides: TGTGCCAGCTCACCCTTGACAGGGGCCGGGGCCAACGTCCTGACTTTC. Protein sequence: CASSPLTGAGANVLTF. The chain combines TRBV18 with TRBJ2-6, with 8 bases that match TRBD1. This CDR3 is 16 amino acids long. Germline V gene data show CDR1 as KGHSH and CDR2 as LQKENI. V was clipped by 3 bases and J by 4 bases; unmatched bases: 5.

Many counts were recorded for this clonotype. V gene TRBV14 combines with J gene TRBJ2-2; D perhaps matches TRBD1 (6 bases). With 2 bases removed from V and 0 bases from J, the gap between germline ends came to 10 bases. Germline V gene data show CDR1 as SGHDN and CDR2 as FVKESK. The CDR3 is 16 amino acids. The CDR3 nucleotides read TGTGCCAGCAGCCAACAAAGGACAGCGAACACCGGGGAGCTGTTTTTT. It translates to CASSQQRTANTGELFF. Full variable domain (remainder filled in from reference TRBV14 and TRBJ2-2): EAGVTQFPSHSVIEKGQTVTLRCDPISGHDNLYWYRRVMGKEIKFLLHFVKESKQDESGMPNNRFLAERTGGTYSTLKVQPAELEDSGVYFCASSQQRTANTGELFFGEGSRLTVL.

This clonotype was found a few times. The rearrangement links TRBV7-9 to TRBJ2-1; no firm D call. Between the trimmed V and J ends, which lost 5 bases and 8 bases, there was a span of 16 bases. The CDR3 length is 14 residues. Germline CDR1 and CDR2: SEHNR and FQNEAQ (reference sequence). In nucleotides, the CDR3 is TGTGCCAGCAGCCCCAGGTCTTCTATGGATGAGCAGTTCTTC. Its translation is CASSPRSSMDEQFF.

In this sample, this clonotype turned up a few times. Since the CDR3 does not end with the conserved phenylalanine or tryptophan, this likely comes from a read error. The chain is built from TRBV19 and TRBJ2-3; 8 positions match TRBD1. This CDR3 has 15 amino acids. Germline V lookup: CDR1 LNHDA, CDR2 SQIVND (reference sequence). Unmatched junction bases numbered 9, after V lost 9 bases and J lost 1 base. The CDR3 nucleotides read TGTGCCAGCAAGGAGACAGGGGCCGGCACAGATACGCAGTATCTT. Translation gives CASKETGAGTDTQYL.

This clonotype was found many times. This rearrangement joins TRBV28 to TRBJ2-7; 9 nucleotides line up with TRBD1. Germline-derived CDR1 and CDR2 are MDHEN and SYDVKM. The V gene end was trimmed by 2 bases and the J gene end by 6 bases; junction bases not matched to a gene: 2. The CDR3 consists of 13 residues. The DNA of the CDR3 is TGTGCCAGCAGTTTAACAGGGGGCGCCGAGCAGTACTTC. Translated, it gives CASSLTGGAEQYF.

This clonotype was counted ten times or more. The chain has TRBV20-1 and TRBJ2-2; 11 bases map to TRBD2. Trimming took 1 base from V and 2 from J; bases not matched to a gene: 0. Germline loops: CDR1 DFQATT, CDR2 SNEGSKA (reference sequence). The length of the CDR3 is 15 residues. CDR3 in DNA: TGCAGTGCTAGAGGACTAGCGGGAAACACCGGGGAGCTGTTTTTT. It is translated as CSARGLAGNTGELFF.

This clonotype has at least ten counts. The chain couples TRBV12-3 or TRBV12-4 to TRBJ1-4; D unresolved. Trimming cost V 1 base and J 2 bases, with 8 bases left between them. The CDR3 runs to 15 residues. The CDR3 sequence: CASSLGGSTNEKLFF. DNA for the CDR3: TGTGCCAGCAGTTTAGGGGGATCCACTAATGAAAAACTGTTTTTT.

CDR3 in DNA: TGTGCCAGCAGGGGAGACAGGGGGTCTGGCTACACCTTC. It encodes CASRGDRGSGYTF. The gene calls are TRBV6-2 or TRBV6-3 and TRBJ1-2, with TRBD1 identical over 9 bases. Germline V CDR1 and CDR2: MNHEY, SVGEGT. The V and J ends lost 6 bases and 7 bases, in that order; junction bases with no gene match: 6. CDR3 size: 13 residues.

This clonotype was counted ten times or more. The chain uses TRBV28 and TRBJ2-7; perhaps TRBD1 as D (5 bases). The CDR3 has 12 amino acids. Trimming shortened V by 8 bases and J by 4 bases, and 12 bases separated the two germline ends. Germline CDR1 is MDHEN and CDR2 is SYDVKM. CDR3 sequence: CASQGPRYEQYF. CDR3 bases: TGTGCCAGCCAGGGCCCCCGATACGAGCAGTACTTC. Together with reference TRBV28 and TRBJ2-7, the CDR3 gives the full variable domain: DVKVTQSSRYLVKRTGEKVFLECVQDMDHENMFWYRQDPGLGLRLIYFSYDVKMKEKGDIPEGYSVSREKKERFSLILESASTNQTSMYLCASQGPRYEQYFGPGTRLTVT.

CDR3 sequence reads: CATSDFGSDQPQHF. DNA of the CDR3: TGTGCCACCAGTGATTTTGGCTCGGATCAGCCCCAGCATTTT. The chain has TRBV24-1 and TRBJ1-5; D remains ambiguous. CDR3 length equals 14 residues. V was shortened by 1 base and J by 5 bases, with 8 bases between the two germline ends. The germline V gene encodes CDR1 KGHDR and CDR2 SFDVKD.

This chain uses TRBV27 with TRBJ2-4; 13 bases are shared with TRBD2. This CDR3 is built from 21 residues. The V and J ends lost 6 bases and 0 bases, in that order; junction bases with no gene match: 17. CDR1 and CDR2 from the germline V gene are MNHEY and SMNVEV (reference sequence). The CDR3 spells CASRRTGTPGLAGLAKNIQYF. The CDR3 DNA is TGTGCCAGCAGGAGGACAGGGACCCCGGGACTAGCGGGATTAGCCAAAAACATTCAGTACTTC.

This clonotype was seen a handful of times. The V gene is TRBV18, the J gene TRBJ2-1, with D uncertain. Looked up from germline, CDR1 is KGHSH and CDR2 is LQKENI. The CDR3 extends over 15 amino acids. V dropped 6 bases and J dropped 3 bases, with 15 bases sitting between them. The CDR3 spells CASSAELGNYNEQFF. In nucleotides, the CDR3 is TGTGCCAGCTCCGCTGAGTTAGGAAACTACAATGAGCAGTTCTTC.

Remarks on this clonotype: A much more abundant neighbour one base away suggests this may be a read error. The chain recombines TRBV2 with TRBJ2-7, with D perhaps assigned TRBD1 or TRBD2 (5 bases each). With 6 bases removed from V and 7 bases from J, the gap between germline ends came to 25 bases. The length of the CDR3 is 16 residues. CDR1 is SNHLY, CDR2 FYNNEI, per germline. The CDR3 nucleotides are TGTGCCAGCAGGACACGTTCAGGGAGCTCCTACAATGAGCAGTACTTC. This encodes CASRTRSGSSYNEQYF. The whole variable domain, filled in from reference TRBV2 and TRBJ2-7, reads EPEVTQTPSHQVTQMGQEVILRCVPISNHLYFYWYRQILGQKVEFLVSFYNNEISEKSEIFDDQFSVERPDGSNFTLKIRSTKLEDSAMYFCASRTRSGSSYNEQYFGPGTRLTVT.

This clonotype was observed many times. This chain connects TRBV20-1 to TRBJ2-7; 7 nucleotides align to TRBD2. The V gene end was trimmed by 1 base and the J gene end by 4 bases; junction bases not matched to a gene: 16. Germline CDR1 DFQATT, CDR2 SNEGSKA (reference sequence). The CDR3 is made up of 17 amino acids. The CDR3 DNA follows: TGCAGTGCTAGAGGTCTAGGTGCGGGAGCGATCTCTTACGAGCAGTACTTC. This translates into CSARGLGAGAISYEQYF.